This entry lists 21 T cell receptor beta chains sequenced from one sample in a study of preoperative IRX-2 immunotherapy in early breast cancer. Documented treatment: preoperative locoregional IRX-2 cytokine immunotherapy. The table came from immunoSEQ multiplex PCR; TCRdb's copy has only in-frame clones and leaves some out. Among under 45,000 clones listed, just under 95% were seen once. The sequences come from tumor tissue, collected after IRX-2 immunotherapy. These receptors all stem from a human donor with breast cancer.

CDR3 DNA: TGTGCCAGCAGCTTAGATGGCTGGAGCTCCTACGAGCAGTACTTC. Translation gives CASSLDGWSSYEQYF. The genes are TRBV7-2 and TRBJ2-7; D is uncertain. Trimming took 1 base from V and 0 from J, leaving 10 bases between them. Germline V lookup: CDR1 SGHTA, CDR2 FQGNSA. The CDR3 covers 15 residues.

The chain carries TRBV4-1 and TRBJ1-3; D gene ambiguous. The CDR3 extends over 13 amino acids. The V and J ends lost 3 bases and 3 bases respectively, with 6 bases between them. CDR1 and CDR2 from the germline V gene are MGHRA and YSYEKL. CDR3 in amino acids: CASSHGDGNTIYF. For the CDR3, the DNA is TGCGCCAGCAGCCATGGGGATGGAAACACCATATATTTT.

V is TRBV7-3 and J is TRBJ2-3, with TRBD2 matching 12 bases. Germline V gives CDR1 SGHTA, CDR2 FQGTGA. This CDR3 has 15 residues. The V segment lost 4 bases and the J segment 6 bases; nucleotides outside the gene matches: 5. The CDR3 sequence: CASSSRLAGADTQYF. CDR3 nucleotides: TGTGCCAGCAGCTCTAGACTAGCGGGAGCTGATACGCAGTATTTT.

V is TRBV18 and J is TRBJ1-5; D is unclear. Per germline, CDR1 KGHSH and CDR2 LQKENI. The CDR3 spans 14 residues. V gave up 3 bases and J gave up 7 bases, with 13 bases separating them. CDR3 region: CASSPLPEGQPQHF. CDR3 nucleotides: TGTGCCAGCTCACCTTTGCCAGAAGGGCAGCCCCAGCATTTT. Drawing the rest from reference TRBV18 and TRBJ1-5, the complete variable domain is NAGVMQNPRHLVRRRGQEARLRCSPMKGHSHVYWYRQLPEEGLKFMVYLQKENIIDESGMPKERFSAEFPKEGPSILRIQQVVRGDSAAYFCASSPLPEGQPQHFGDGTRLSIL.

The chain joins TRBV7-8 to TRBJ2-2; D perhaps matches TRBD1 (5 bases). Germline assignment: CDR1 SGHVS and CDR2 FQNEAQ. The ends were cut back, 3 bases at V and 5 bases at J, with 13 bases in the middle. The CDR3 totals 15 residues. The CDR3 region is CASSFTTVGTGELFF. DNA of the CDR3: TGTGCCAGCAGCTTTACGACAGTGGGGACCGGGGAGCTGTTTTTT.

The chain joins TRBV4-3 to TRBJ2-1; 9 bases are shared with TRBD2. Germline values: CDR1 LGHNA, CDR2 YSLEER. This CDR3 spans 20 amino acids. V shed 4 bases, J shed 3 bases, and the junction held 19 bases outside the gene matches. The CDR3 nucleotides read TGCGCCAGCAGCCGACACCGACCCTCTAGCGGGGTGACCCTCTACAATGAGCAGTTCTTC. Encoded protein: CASSRHRPSSGVTLYNEQFF.

This clone appeared once. Written as DNA, the CDR3 is TGCGCCAGCAGCTTGACAGGGCCCGGGGAGCTGTTTTTT. Translated, it gives CASSLTGPGELFF. This sequence joins TRBV5-1 and TRBJ2-2; D is perhaps TRBD1 (6 bases). Germline V gene data show CDR1 as SGHRS and CDR2 as YFSETQ. The CDR3 consists of 13 residues. V dropped 1 base and J dropped 6 bases, with 7 bases sitting between them.

The chain is built from TRBV18 and TRBJ2-7; 9 bases match TRBD1. Trimming cost V 2 bases and J 7 bases; bases outside gene matches: 12. From germline, CDR1 is KGHSH and CDR2 LQKENI. The CDR3 is 16 amino acids. The CDR3: CASSPYPGQGTGEQYF. The CDR3 DNA is TGTGCCAGCTCACCATATCCAGGACAGGGGACGGGAGAGCAGTACTTC.

The genes are TRBV18 and TRBJ2-1; 8 bases agree with TRBD1. Looked up from germline, CDR1 is KGHSH and CDR2 is LQKENI. Germline trimming cut 5 bases from V and 6 bases from J; bases unmatched to any gene: 3. The CDR3 is made up of 13 amino acids. The CDR3 sequence is CASSSTGGNEQFF. CDR3 nucleotides: TGTGCCAGCTCAAGCACAGGGGGCAATGAGCAGTTCTTC.

V is TRBV27 and J is TRBJ1-2; no firm D call. Germline CDR1 is MNHEY and CDR2 is SMNVEV (reference sequence). The germline V and J ends were trimmed by 3 bases and 4 bases, with 9 bases remaining between them. CDR3 length: 13 amino acids. The CDR3 coding sequence is TGTGCCAGCAGTTTCGGCAGGAGCTATGGCTACACCTTC. It yields the protein CASSFGRSYGYTF.

The chain is built from TRBV11-1 and TRBJ2-2, with D possibly TRBD1 on 6 matching bases. V was trimmed by 6 bases and J by 2 bases, leaving 16 bases between them. CDR3 length: 16 residues. The germline V gene encodes CDR1 SGHAT and CDR2 FQDESV (reference sequence). CDR3 loop: CASRGGRNSNTGELFF. In DNA form, the CDR3 reads TGTGCCAGCAGAGGGGGACGGAACTCAAACACCGGGGAGCTGTTTTTT.

The chain is built from TRBV5-6 and TRBJ1-2; the D is unclear. Between the trimmed V and J ends, which lost 3 bases and 7 bases, there was a span of 10 bases. This CDR3 region has 12 residues. Germline V lookup: CDR1 SGHDT, CDR2 YYEEEE. This chain's CDR3 is CASSSGGPGYTF. CDR3 in DNA: TGTGCCAGCAGCTCCGGAGGGCCTGGCTACACCTTC.

The rearrangement uses TRBV25-1 and TRBJ1-1; D is perhaps TRBD1 (6 bases). CDR1 is MGHDK, CDR2 SYGVNS, per germline. V gave up 3 bases and J gave up 1 base, with 9 bases separating them. The CDR3 totals 14 residues. Here the CDR3 DNA reads TGTGCCAGCAGTGAGCAGGGGTGGAACACTGAAGCTTTCTTT. Translated, it gives CASSEQGWNTEAFF.

As regards this clone: The germline gene is not matched at one end of the junction; a read error may be the cause. V usage is TRBV28 and J usage is TRBJ1-5; 11 bases are a match to TRBD1. The CDR3 totals 14 residues. CDR1 is MDHEN and CDR2 is SYDVKM in the germline V gene. In DNA form, the CDR3 reads TGTGCCAGCACCTGGACAGGGGGCAACCAGCCCCAGCATTTT. Encoded protein: CASTWTGGNQPQHF.

This rearrangement joins TRBV7-2 to TRBJ2-7; D not resolved. Deletions cut 2 bases from V and 1 base from J, with 12 bases between. Germline-derived CDR1 and CDR2 are SGHTA and FQGNSA. This CDR3 region has 15 residues. CDR3 nucleotide sequence: TGTGCCAGCAGCTTAACAATAGGAGAATCCTACGAGCAGTACTTC. It encodes CASSLTIGESYEQYF.

The chain is built from TRBV11-3 and TRBJ2-3; the D gene is possibly TRBD2 (5 bases). Trimming removed 1 base at V and 0 bases at J, with 5 bases between. The CDR3 has 14 residues. The germline V gene encodes CDR1 SGHNT and CDR2 YENEEA. CDR3 coding DNA: TGTGCCAGCAGCTTAGGCGGGAGCACAGATACGCAGTATTTT. It translates to CASSLGGSTDTQYF.

J is TRBJ2-3 and V is TRBV5-1; weak D call: TRBD2 (6 bases). Trimming left V 9 bases short and J 5 bases short, with 16 bases between. The CDR3 spans 13 residues. The germline gives CDR1 SGHRS, CDR2 YFSETQ. This CDR3 is CATWDPAGDTQYF. The DNA of the CDR3 is TGCGCCACCTGGGACCCAGCGGGAGATACGCAGTATTTT.

The rearrangement uses TRBV7-2 and TRBJ2-1; D is ambiguous. The germline V gene has CDR1 SGHTA and CDR2 FQGNSA. V gave up 7 bases and J gave up 6 bases, with 10 bases separating them. CDR3 size: 12 residues. CDR3 sequence reads: CASTTRFNEQFF. CDR3 in DNA: TGTGCCAGCACAACGAGGTTCAATGAGCAGTTCTTC.

The chain links TRBV5-1 to TRBJ1-1; TRBD1 agrees at 12 bases. The CDR3 covers 16 residues. V dropped 5 bases and J dropped 5; count of bases not matched to a gene: 10. The germline V gene encodes CDR1 SGHRS and CDR2 YFSETQ. This CDR3 reads CASRDPGQGAGTEAFF. DNA of the CDR3: TGCGCCAGCAGAGATCCGGGACAGGGGGCGGGTACTGAAGCTTTCTTT.

The chain is built from TRBV19 and TRBJ1-2; a weak D match, TRBD1 (6 bases). The V end was cut by 5 bases, the J end by 3 bases, with 16 bases between. Germline CDR1 LNHDA, CDR2 SQIVND (reference sequence). The CDR3 is 15 amino acids. CDR3 in amino acids: CASSVGGPTHYGYTF. The DNA of the CDR3 is TGTGCCAGTAGTGTCGGGGGCCCTACTCACTATGGCTACACCTTC.

This clone showed up just once. The chain couples TRBV19 to TRBJ2-1; TRBD1 might be the D (5 bases). This CDR3 spans 15 amino acids. V lost 5 bases and J lost 6, with 17 bases in between. Per the germline V gene, CDR1 is LNHDA and CDR2 is SQIVND (reference sequence). CDR3: CASSGLGEESNEQFF. The DNA of the CDR3 is TGTGCCAGTAGTGGCTTAGGGGAAGAAAGCAATGAGCAGTTCTTC.